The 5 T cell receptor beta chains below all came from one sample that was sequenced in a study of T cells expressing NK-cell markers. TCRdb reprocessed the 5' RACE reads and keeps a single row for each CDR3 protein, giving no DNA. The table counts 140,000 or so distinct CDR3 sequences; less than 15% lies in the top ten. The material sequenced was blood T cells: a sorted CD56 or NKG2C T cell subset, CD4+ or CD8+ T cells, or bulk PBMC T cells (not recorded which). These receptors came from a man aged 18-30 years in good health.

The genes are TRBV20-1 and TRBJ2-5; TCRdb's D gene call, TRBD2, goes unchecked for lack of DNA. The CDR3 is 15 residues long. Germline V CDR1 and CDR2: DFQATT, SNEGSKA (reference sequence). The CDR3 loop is CSAPPTSGTQETQYF.

Here the CDR3 reads CASSPGQGVGEQYF. This chain uses TRBV3-1 with TRBJ2-7; TCRdb indicates TRBD1, and absent DNA this call remains unverified. The CDR3 consists of 14 residues. Germline V lookup: CDR1 LGHDT, CDR2 YNNKEL (reference sequence).

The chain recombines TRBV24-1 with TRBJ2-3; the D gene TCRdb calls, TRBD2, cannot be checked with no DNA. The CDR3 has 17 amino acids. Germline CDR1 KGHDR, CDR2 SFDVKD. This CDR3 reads CATSDFQPEEDTDTQYF.

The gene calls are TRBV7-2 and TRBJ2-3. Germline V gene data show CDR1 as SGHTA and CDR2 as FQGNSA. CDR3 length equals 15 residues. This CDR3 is CASSLASQNTDTQYF.

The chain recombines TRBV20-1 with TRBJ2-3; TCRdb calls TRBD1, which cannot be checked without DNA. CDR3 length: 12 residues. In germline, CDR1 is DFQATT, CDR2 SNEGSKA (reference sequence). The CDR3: CSTGTGTDTQYF.